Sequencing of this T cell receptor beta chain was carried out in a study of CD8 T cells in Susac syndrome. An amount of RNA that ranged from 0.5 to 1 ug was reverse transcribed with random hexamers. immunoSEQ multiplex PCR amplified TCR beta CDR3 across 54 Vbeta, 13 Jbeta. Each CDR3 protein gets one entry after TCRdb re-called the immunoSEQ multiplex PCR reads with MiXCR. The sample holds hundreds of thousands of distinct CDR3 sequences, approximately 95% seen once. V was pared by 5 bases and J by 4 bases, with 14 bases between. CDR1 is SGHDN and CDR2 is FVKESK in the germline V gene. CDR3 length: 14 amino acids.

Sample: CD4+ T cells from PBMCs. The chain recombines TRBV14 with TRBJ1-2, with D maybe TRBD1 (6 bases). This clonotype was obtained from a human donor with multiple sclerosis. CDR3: CASSFGQFIYGYTF. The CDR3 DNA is TGTGCCAGCAGCTTCGGACAGTTCATCTATGGCTACACCTTC.